What follows are 31 T cell receptor beta chains derived from one specimen sequenced in a study of neoadjuvant anti-PD-1 for oral cavity cancer. Repertoires were generated with immunoSEQ multiplex PCR, while TCRdb's copy carries only in-frame clones and drops some. The data show 14,000 or so clones, about two thirds seen once. Documented time point: after neoadjuvant nivolumab, at surgical resection. Source: PBMCs, taken after nivolumab (anti-PD-1) treatment. Source of these receptors: a person aged 35-79 years with oral cavity squamous cell carcinoma.

This clone was counted between two and nine times. This sequence joins TRBV19 and TRBJ2-2; 7 positions agree with TRBD1. CDR1 and CDR2 (germline): LNHDA, SQIVND (reference sequence). With V trimmed by 4 bases and J by 2 bases, 4 bases remained unmatched. The CDR3 spans 15 residues. CDR3 region: CASSTGTVNTGELFF. Here the CDR3 DNA reads TGTGCCAGTAGTACCGGGACAGTCAACACCGGGGAGCTGTTTTTT.

V usage is TRBV7-8 and J usage is TRBJ2-7; D is possibly TRBD1 (5 bases). The CDR3 loop spans 13 amino acids. CDR1 and CDR2 (germline): SGHVS, FQNEAQ. V lost 6 bases and J lost 3, with 12 bases in between. CDR3 DNA sequence: TGTGCCAGCAGGGACAATCTGGTCTACGAGCAGTACTTC. The encoded protein is CASRDNLVYEQYF.

The chain has TRBV6-6 and TRBJ1-4; the match to TRBD1 covers 7 bases. Trimming cost V 7 bases and J 2 bases; bases outside gene matches: 7. The germline gives CDR1 MNHNY, CDR2 SVGAGI (reference sequence). The CDR3 covers 15 residues. The CDR3 sequence is CASIPETGTNEKLFF. The CDR3 coding sequence is TGTGCCAGCATACCTGAGACAGGGACTAATGAAAAACTGTTTTTT.

J is TRBJ2-2 and V is TRBV19; no firm D call. This CDR3 has 14 amino acids. Trimming left V 5 bases short and J 3 bases short, with 10 bases between. Germline V CDR1 and CDR2: LNHDA, SQIVND (reference sequence). CDR3: CASSPLRDTGELFF. Written as DNA, the CDR3 is TGTGCCAGTAGTCCCCTTCGGGACACCGGGGAGCTGTTTTTT.

This chain joins TRBV5-1 and TRBJ2-6, with 7 bases that match TRBD2. Germline V CDR1 and CDR2: SGHRS, YFSETQ. The length of the CDR3 is 18 residues. With 0 bases clipped from V and 0 bases from J, the junction kept 6 bases outside the gene matches. This CDR3 reads CASSLAGTTVSGANVLTF. CDR3 sequence (DNA): TGCGCCAGCAGCTTGGCCGGGACTACCGTCTCTGGGGCCAACGTCCTGACTTTC.

The chain joins TRBV29-1 to TRBJ2-1; TRBD2 is a possible D gene (6 bases). CDR3 length: 15 residues. Trimming pared 4 bases from V and 0 bases from J, leaving 13 bases between. Germline V gene data show CDR1 as SQVTM and CDR2 as ANQGSEA. The CDR3 region is CSVGSYGSSYNEQFF. For the CDR3, the DNA is TGCAGCGTTGGGTCGTACGGGAGCTCCTACAATGAGCAGTTCTTC.

The chain employs TRBV6-6 and TRBJ2-7, with 11 bases aligning to TRBD1. Germline loops: CDR1 MNHNY, CDR2 SVGAGI (reference sequence). Trimming removed 4 bases from V and 2 bases from J; junction bases left unmatched: 4. There are 15 residues in the CDR3. The CDR3 loop is CASSSTGQGAYEQYF. DNA of the CDR3: TGTGCCAGCAGTTCTACGGGACAGGGGGCCTACGAGCAGTACTTC.

The chain has TRBV5-5 and TRBJ1-2, with 7 nucleotides matching TRBD1. Germline values: CDR1 SGHKS, CDR2 YYEKEE (reference sequence). The length of the CDR3 is 15 residues. Trimming took 0 bases from V and 6 from J; bases not matched to a gene: 8. CDR3 coding DNA: TGTGCCAGCAGCTTGGCTTCGACAGGGCAAAATGGCTACACCTTC. Translation gives CASSLASTGQNGYTF.

The CDR3 loop reads CTSSQDPEASGSGYNEQFF. The CDR3 nucleotides are TGCACCAGCAGCCAAGATCCGGAGGCTAGCGGGAGTGGGTACAATGAGCAGTTCTTC. The chain couples TRBV1 to TRBJ2-1; the table gives TRBD2 as D, unverified against the DNA. TRBV1 is a documented pseudogene. There are 19 residues in the CDR3.

The rearrangement links TRBV20-1 to TRBJ2-5; D is unclear. CDR1 is DFQATT and CDR2 is SNEGSKA in the germline V gene (reference sequence). The CDR3 sequence is 11 residues long. Deletions cut 0 bases from V and 13 bases from J, with 12 bases between. The DNA of the CDR3 is TGCAGTGCTAGAGATCTGTCTCAGCTGTACTTC. This encodes CSARDLSQLYF.

The J gene is TRBJ2-1, the V gene TRBV19, with 7 bases lining up with TRBD1. The V segment lost 5 bases and the J segment 10 bases; nucleotides outside the gene matches: 26. CDR3 size: 19 residues. CDR1 LNHDA and CDR2 SQIVND come from the germline V gene (reference sequence). The CDR3 sequence is CASSAVPILGQYLLWEQFF. DNA of the CDR3: TGTGCCAGTAGTGCCGTTCCCATCTTGGGACAGTACCTTCTCTGGGAGCAGTTCTTC.

This clone has only a few counts. The chain has TRBV7-3 and TRBJ2-2; 7 bases are shared with TRBD1. The V gene end was trimmed by 3 bases and the J gene end by 7 bases; junction bases not matched to a gene: 5. The CDR3 is 14 residues long. The germline CDR1 and CDR2 sequences are SGHTA and FQGTGA. Here the CDR3 reads CASSFGTDRGELFF. For the CDR3, the DNA is TGTGCCAGCAGCTTTGGGACAGACCGCGGGGAGCTGTTTTTT.

J is TRBJ2-3 and V is TRBV7-8; TRBD2 agrees at 16 bases. V was pared by 5 bases and J by 3 bases, with 20 bases of the junction left unmatched. This CDR3 has 22 amino acids. From germline, CDR1 is SGHVS and CDR2 FQNEAQ. The CDR3 protein is CASSPDRTGTSGRGSTTDTQYF. Written as DNA, the CDR3 is TGTGCCAGCAGCCCCGACAGGACCGGGACTAGCGGGAGGGGATCGACTACAGATACGCAGTATTTT.

This rearrangement joins TRBV27 to TRBJ2-3; TRBD2 agrees at 7 bases. Germline CDR1 is MNHEY and CDR2 is SMNVEV (reference sequence). With V trimmed by 6 bases and J by 2 bases, 5 bases remained unmatched. The CDR3 spans 14 residues. As DNA, the CDR3 is TGTGCCAGCAGCAGAGCGGGGCCCACAGATACGCAGTATTTT. Amino acids: CASSRAGPTDTQYF.

This clone occurred a few times. This rearrangement joins TRBV5-1 to TRBJ2-2; TRBD1 aligns across 7 bases. The CDR3 totals 16 residues. V lost 0 bases to trimming and J lost 6 bases; unmatched junction nucleotides: 8. Germline CDR1 SGHRS, CDR2 YFSETQ. Here the CDR3 reads CASSLVNRGVAGELFF. CDR3 nucleotide sequence: TGCGCCAGCAGCTTGGTTAACAGGGGAGTGGCCGGGGAGCTGTTTTTT.

The V gene is TRBV2, the J gene TRBJ2-4, with 7 positions matching TRBD1. Germline CDR1 SNHLY, CDR2 FYNNEI. The CDR3 runs 13 residues. The J segment lost 9 bases and the V segment lost 1 base, leaving 3 bases of the junction unmatched. CDR3 loop: CASSEGTGIIQYF. Written as DNA, the CDR3 is TGTGCCAGCAGTGAAGGGACAGGAATCATTCAGTACTTC.

The gene calls are TRBV15 and TRBJ2-5, with TRBD2 as a possible D gene (6 bases). The V and J ends lost 1 base and 5 bases respectively, with 20 bases between them. Per the germline V gene, CDR1 is LNHNV and CDR2 is YYDKDF (reference sequence). CDR3 length: 17 amino acids. This CDR3 is CATSRGADPRSGETQYF. The CDR3 coding sequence is TGTGCCACCAGCAGAGGGGCAGACCCACGGAGCGGGGAGACCCAGTACTTC. The whole variable domain, remainder taken from reference TRBV15 and TRBJ2-5, is DAMVIQNPRYQVTQFGKPVTLSCSQTLNHNVMYWYQQKSSQAPKLLFHYYDKDFNNEADTPDNFQSRRPNTSFCFLDIRSPGLGDTAMYLCATSRGADPRSGETQYFGPGTRLLVL.

The rearrangement joins TRBV30 to TRBJ1-2; 9 nucleotides line up with TRBD1. J gave up 5 bases and V 2 bases, and 3 bases lay outside the gene matches. The germline CDR1 and CDR2 sequences are GTSNPN and SVGIG (reference sequence). The CDR3 extends over 13 amino acids. The CDR3 region is CAWSTGQGYGYTF. In DNA, the CDR3 is TGTGCCTGGAGTACAGGACAGGGGTATGGCTACACCTTC.

This clone was seen a handful of times. The genes are TRBV28 and TRBJ2-2, with TRBD1 matching over 8 bases. This CDR3 contains 15 residues. With V trimmed by 2 bases and J by 4 bases, 3 bases remained unmatched. The germline gives CDR1 MDHEN, CDR2 SYDVKM. CDR3 nucleotide sequence: TGTGCCAGCAGTTTACCAGGGGGCGGCACCGGGGAGCTGTTTTTT. Protein product: CASSLPGGGTGELFF.

This chain joins TRBV6-5 and TRBJ2-4; 14 nucleotides agree with TRBD2. CDR1 and CDR2 from the germline V gene are MNHEY and SVGAGI. V was pared by 4 bases and J by 8 bases, with 7 bases of the junction left unmatched. The CDR3 length is 16 residues. The CDR3 protein is CASSSRLAGGRDIQYF. CDR3 nucleotide sequence: TGTGCCAGCAGTTCCCGACTAGCGGGAGGGAGGGACATTCAGTACTTC.

J is TRBJ2-2 and V is TRBV14; perhaps TRBD1 as D (6 bases). The V and J ends lost 3 bases and 4 bases respectively, with 12 bases between them. This CDR3 is 15 amino acids long. CDR1 is SGHDN and CDR2 is FVKESK in the germline V gene. CDR3 sequence: CASSHGAGATGELFF. The DNA for the CDR3 is TGTGCCAGCAGCCACGGTGCAGGGGCCACCGGGGAGCTGTTTTTT.

V and J are TRBV5-1 and TRBJ2-7; D not certain. This CDR3 spans 14 amino acids. V dropped 0 bases and J dropped 7 bases, with 14 bases sitting between them. Germline V gives CDR1 SGHRS, CDR2 YFSETQ. The CDR3 here is CASSLVQSAQEQYF. The CDR3 bases are TGCGCCAGCAGCTTGGTCCAGTCGGCGCAGGAGCAGTACTTC.

This chain joins TRBV29-1 and TRBJ2-7, with 11 nucleotides matching TRBD2. V trimming: 6 bases; J trimming: 4 bases; junction bases outside the gene matches: 5. CDR1 and CDR2 from the germline V gene are SQVTM and ANQGSEA. CDR3 size: 13 residues. The CDR3, as DNA: TGCAGCGTAACTAGCGGGAGTAGTTACGAGCAGTACTTC. It translates to CSVTSGSSYEQYF.

This clone was picked up a small number of times. The chain employs TRBV7-8 and TRBJ1-3; a possible D gene is TRBD1 (5 bases). Germline loops: CDR1 SGHVS, CDR2 FQNEAQ. CDR3 length: 16 residues. V dropped 0 bases and J dropped 4 bases, with 13 bases sitting between them. CDR3 coding DNA: TGTGCCAGCAGCTTAGCGCGGGACGGGTGGGGAAACACCATATATTTT. Residues: CASSLARDGWGNTIYF.

The gene calls are TRBV4-1 and TRBJ2-1; TRBD2 aligns across 12 bases. V was pared by 7 bases and J by 4 bases, with 5 bases of the junction left unmatched. The CDR3 totals 15 residues. Germline values: CDR1 MGHRA, CDR2 YSYEKL. CDR3 sequence (DNA): TGCGCCAGCACTGAGACTAGCGGGAGTTACAATGAGCAGTTCTTC. Protein sequence: CASTETSGSYNEQFF.

CDR3: CASSPGDRVDLYGYTF. In DNA, the CDR3 is TGTGCCAGCTCACCCGGGGACAGGGTGGATCTCTATGGCTACACCTTC. This sequence joins TRBV18 and TRBJ1-2; TRBD1 agrees at 9 bases. This CDR3 is 16 amino acids long. Looked up from germline, CDR1 is KGHSH and CDR2 is LQKENI. V shed 3 bases, J shed 4 bases, and the junction held 9 bases outside the gene matches.

In its sample, this clone was seen a few times. The rearrangement uses TRBV28 and TRBJ2-7; a possible D gene is TRBD2 (6 bases). Trimming took off 3 bases at V and 4 bases at J, with 7 bases between the two ends. The germline CDR1 and CDR2 sequences are MDHEN and SYDVKM. The CDR3 is 12 amino acids. Written as DNA, the CDR3 is TGTGCCAGCAGTTTGGGACTTTACGAGCAGTACTTC. Translating it yields CASSLGLYEQYF.

The chain carries TRBV19 and TRBJ1-5, with D perhaps matching TRBD1 (5 bases). The CDR3 has 15 amino acids. Trimming took off 0 bases at V and 5 bases at J, with 11 bases between the two ends. Germline V gene data show CDR1 as LNHDA and CDR2 as SQIVND (reference sequence). CDR3 sequence reads: CASSIDQLTDQPQHF. CDR3 coding DNA: TGTGCCAGTAGTATAGACCAGCTGACAGATCAGCCCCAGCATTTT.

This clone appeared a few times. V is TRBV2 and J is TRBJ1-2; the match to TRBD1 covers 7 bases. V dropped 5 bases and J dropped 1; count of bases not matched to a gene: 7. CDR3 length equals 15 residues. Germline assignment: CDR1 SNHLY and CDR2 FYNNEI. The CDR3 protein is CASSPSRDSNYGYTF. The DNA for the CDR3 is TGTGCCAGCAGTCCGTCACGGGACAGTAACTATGGCTACACCTTC.

V usage is TRBV27 and J usage is TRBJ2-1; TRBD2 matches at 9 bases. The CDR3 has 14 amino acids. Germline CDR1 and CDR2: MNHEY and SMNVEV (reference sequence). With 3 bases clipped from V and 3 bases from J, the junction kept 0 bases outside the gene matches. CDR3 protein: CASSLRGGYNEQFF. In DNA, the CDR3 is TGTGCCAGCAGTTTGCGGGGGGGCTACAATGAGCAGTTCTTC.

The chain combines TRBV6-1 with TRBJ2-2; 9 positions match TRBD1. CDR3 length equals 18 residues. V dropped 3 bases and J dropped 4; count of bases not matched to a gene: 12. Germline-derived CDR1 and CDR2 are MNHNS and SASEGT. The CDR3 loop is CASSDTGQGFSGTGELFF. DNA for the CDR3: TGTGCCAGCAGTGACACCGGACAGGGGTTTTCCGGCACCGGGGAGCTGTTTTTT.